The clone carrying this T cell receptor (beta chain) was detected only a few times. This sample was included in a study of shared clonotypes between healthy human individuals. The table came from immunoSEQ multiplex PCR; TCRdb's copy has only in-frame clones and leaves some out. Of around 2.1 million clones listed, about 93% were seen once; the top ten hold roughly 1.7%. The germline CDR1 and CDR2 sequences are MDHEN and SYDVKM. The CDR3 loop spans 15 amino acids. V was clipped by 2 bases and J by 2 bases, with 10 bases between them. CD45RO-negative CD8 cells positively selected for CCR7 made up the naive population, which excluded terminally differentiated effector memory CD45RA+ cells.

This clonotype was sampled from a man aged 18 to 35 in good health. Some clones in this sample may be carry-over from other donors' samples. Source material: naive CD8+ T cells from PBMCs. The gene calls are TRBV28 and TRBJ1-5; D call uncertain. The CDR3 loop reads CASSLVESGNQPQHF. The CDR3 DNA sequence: TGTGCCAGCAGTTTAGTGGAAAGCGGCAATCAGCCCCAGCATTTT.